The next 18 T cell receptor beta chains were all read from a single sample in a study of T cell responses to AZD1222 COVID-19 vaccine. The data were produced by immunoSEQ multiplex PCR, yet TCRdb's version contains in-frame clones alone and is incomplete. The table lists some 120,000 clones, roughly nine tenths of them singletons, with 6.5% to 9.5% in the top ten. The sequencing here drew on peripheral blood, taken on day 0 of AZD1222 vaccination. The receptor source for this set is an adult in good health.

V usage is TRBV7-3 and J usage is TRBJ1-1; the D is unclear. V was trimmed by 7 bases and J by 8 bases, leaving 20 bases between them. Germline V CDR1 and CDR2: SGHTA, FQGTGA. CDR3 length equals 14 residues. The CDR3 bases are TGTGCCAGCATCCTGGGGAGACCCCAACACGAAGCTTTCTTT. Encoded protein: CASILGRPQHEAFF.

The V gene is TRBV6-8, the J gene TRBJ1-2, with D uncertain. CDR1 MNHGY and CDR2 SAAAGT come from the germline V gene. The CDR3 consists of 16 residues. V was shortened by 7 bases and J by 4 bases, with 22 bases between the two germline ends. CDR3 DNA sequence: TGTGCCAGCACCGGACTTATCCACGATTTATGCTATGGCTACACCTTC. Its translation: CASTGLIHDLCYGYTF.

V is TRBV6-5 and J is TRBJ2-1; 7 bases map to TRBD1. V gave up 5 bases and J gave up 6 bases; unmatched junction bases: 4. CDR3 size: 13 residues. Looked up from germline, CDR1 is MNHEY and CDR2 is SVGAGI. As DNA, the CDR3 is TGTGCCAGCAGTACCTCAGGGGGCAATGAGCAGTTCTTC. Its translation: CASSTSGGNEQFF.

This chain joins TRBV4-1 and TRBJ2-5, with D unclear. This CDR3 has 14 amino acids. Trimming took off 2 bases at V and 2 bases at J, with 9 bases between the two ends. Germline V gives CDR1 MGHRA, CDR2 YSYEKL. The CDR3 protein is CASSQNELQETQYF. Here the CDR3 DNA reads TGCGCCAGCAGCCAAAATGAGCTTCAAGAGACCCAGTACTTC.

This sequence joins TRBV24-1 and TRBJ2-1, with D possibly being TRBD1 (5 bases). CDR1 is KGHDR, CDR2 SFDVKD, per germline. This CDR3 region has 13 residues. V was pared by 7 bases and J by 5 bases, with 11 bases between. This chain's CDR3 is CATRAGINNEQFF. The CDR3 DNA reads TGTGCCACCAGGGCAGGGATTAACAATGAGCAGTTCTTC.

The rearrangement joins TRBV5-5 to TRBJ2-4; TRBD1 agrees at 7 bases. CDR1 and CDR2 (germline): SGHKS, YYEKEE (reference sequence). This CDR3 region has 17 residues. Unmatched junction bases numbered 11, after V lost 4 bases and J lost 1 base. In DNA, the CDR3 is TGTGCCAGCAGCCCCCCCGGGCAGGGACAGGCCAAAAACATTCAGTACTTC. Protein: CASSPPGQGQAKNIQYF. Based on the CDR3 plus reference TRBV5-5 and TRBJ2-4, the full variable domain is DAGVTQSPTHLIKTRGQQVTLRCSPISGHKSVSWYQQVLGQGPQFIFQYYEKEERGRGNFPDRFSARQFPNYSSELNVNALLLGDSALYLCASSPPGQGQAKNIQYFGAGTRLSVL.

The V gene is TRBV11-3, the J gene TRBJ2-3; D is uncertain. The CDR3 runs to 14 residues. The germline V gene has CDR1 SGHNT and CDR2 YENEEA. The V gene lost 0 bases and the J gene lost 5 bases, with 9 bases spanning the gap. The CDR3, as DNA: TGTGCCAGCAGCTTAGACGGAGATGGAGATACGCAGTATTTT. It yields the protein CASSLDGDGDTQYF. Full variable domain (missing parts from reference TRBV11-3 and TRBJ2-3): EAGVVQSPRYKIIEKKQPVAFWCNPISGHNTLYWYLQNLGQGPELLIRYENEEAVDDSQLPKDRFSAERLKGVDSTLKIQPAELGDSAVYLCASSLDGDGDTQYFGPGTRLTVL.

The chain links TRBV7-3 to TRBJ2-3, with D hard to call. The CDR3 totals 13 residues. Per germline, CDR1 SGHTA and CDR2 FQGTGA. V shed 3 bases and J shed 6 bases, with 10 bases lying between them. CDR3 DNA sequence: TGTGCCAGCAGCTTGGCGCCCCCGGATACGCAGTATTTT. This codes for CASSLAPPDTQYF.

The chain uses TRBV29-1 and TRBJ1-1, with D unclear. The ends were cut back, 5 bases at V and 5 bases at J, with 18 bases in the middle. The CDR3 is 14 residues long. Germline V gives CDR1 SQVTM, CDR2 ANQGSEA. The CDR3 nucleotides read TGCAGCGTTCCCCGGCCGGGTTTGGAGACTGAAGCTTTCTTT. Its translation is CSVPRPGLETEAFF.

This clone was detected once. The chain recombines TRBV18 with TRBJ1-5; D unresolved. The CDR3 sequence is 13 residues long. V gave up 2 bases and J gave up 6 bases, with 8 bases separating them. Germline values: CDR1 KGHSH, CDR2 LQKENI. CDR3 sequence reads: CASSPAAGQPQHF. In DNA, the CDR3 is TGTGCCAGCTCACCAGCCGCGGGTCAGCCCCAGCATTTT.

This chain connects TRBV3-1 (or the pseudogene TRBV3-2) to TRBJ1-4; D gene uncertain. CDR1 is LGHDT and CDR2 is YNNKEL in the germline V gene (reference sequence). The V and J ends lost 2 bases and 8 bases respectively, with 15 bases between them. The CDR3 is made up of 15 amino acids. This CDR3 is CASSQFWTDEEKLFF. In DNA, the CDR3 is TGTGCCAGCAGCCAATTCTGGACTGATGAAGAAAAACTGTTTTTT.

The table lists this clone with a count of one. The rearrangement links TRBV11-2 to TRBJ1-2; D not resolved. In germline, CDR1 is SGHAT, CDR2 FQNNGV. This CDR3 is built from 13 residues. The V end was cut by 2 bases, the J end by 0 bases, with 4 bases between. The CDR3 protein is CASSLTANYGYTF. The CDR3 bases are TGTGCCAGCAGCTTAACCGCTAACTATGGCTACACCTTC.

The V call is TRBV7-9, the J call TRBJ1-5, with TRBD1 as a possible D gene (5 bases). CDR3 length: 14 amino acids. V was cut by 4 bases and J by 6 bases, with 13 bases left in between. Germline CDR1 and CDR2: SEHNR and FQNEAQ (reference sequence). The DNA of the CDR3 is TGTGCCAGCAGCTACGAGGGGTGGAGTCAGCCCCAGCATTTT. Its translation is CASSYEGWSQPQHF. Complete variable domain (other parts from reference TRBV7-9 and TRBJ1-5): DTGVSQNPRHKITKRGQNVTFRCDPISEHNRLYWYRQTLGQGPEFLTYFQNEAQLEKSRLLSDRFSAERPKGSFSTLEIQRTEQGDSAMYLCASSYEGWSQPQHFGDGTRLSIL.

This chain joins TRBV28 and TRBJ1-2, with D possibly being TRBD1 (5 bases). V shed 5 bases and J shed 4 bases, with 11 bases lying between them. The length of the CDR3 is 13 residues. Germline V gene sequence: CDR1 MDHEN, CDR2 SYDVKM. The DNA for the CDR3 is TGTGCCAGCAGTCAGGGTCATGGCTATGGCTACACCTTC. Amino acid sequence: CASSQGHGYGYTF.

CDR3 protein: CASSQGQGHNSPLHF. The CDR3 DNA sequence: TGTGCCAGCAGCCAAGGACAGGGGCATAATTCACCCCTCCACTTT. The rearrangement joins TRBV3-1 (or the pseudogene TRBV3-2) to TRBJ1-6; 8 nucleotides agree with TRBD1. The junction had 1 base not matched to a gene; V was cut back by 1 base and J by 5 bases. Per the germline V gene, CDR1 is LGHDT and CDR2 is YNNKEL (reference sequence). The CDR3 consists of 15 residues.

The CDR3, as DNA: TGTGCCAGTAGTACCCAGGGGAACTATGGCTACACCTTC. It specifies CASSTQGNYGYTF. V is TRBV19 and J is TRBJ1-2; D is possibly TRBD1 (6 bases). V gave up 4 bases and J gave up 2 bases, with 8 bases separating them. CDR3 size: 13 residues. Looked up from germline, CDR1 is LNHDA and CDR2 is SQIVND (reference sequence).

This clone came up once. The chain employs TRBV7-2 and TRBJ1-4; D possibly corresponds to TRBD1 (5 bases). Germline-derived CDR1 and CDR2 are SGHTA and FQGNSA. V lost 9 bases and J lost 0, with 14 bases in between. The CDR3 is 15 residues long. The CDR3 region has the DNA TGTGCCAGTCGGTGGGGGTCCTCAACTAATGAAAAACTGTTTTTT. Amino acid sequence: CASRWGSSTNEKLFF.

This clone was counted once. This rearrangement joins TRBV7-3 to TRBJ2-7; no clear D. The germline CDR1 and CDR2 sequences are SGHTA and FQGTGA. The CDR3 spans 12 residues. Trimming took off 8 bases at V and 0 bases at J, with 8 bases between the two ends. The CDR3 DNA is TGTGCCAGCGGTAAAAACTCCTACGAGCAGTACTTC. It translates to CASGKNSYEQYF.